Each of the 22 T cell receptor beta chains below was sequenced from the same sample in a study of cytomegalovirus exposure and HLA in healthy donors. Use of 60 Vbeta and 13 Jbeta primers characterized the PCR. Profiled with immunoSEQ multiplex PCR; TCRdb holds only in-frame clones, not every one. The sample table sets out approximately 110,000 clones. Sequencing was performed on PBMCs. These receptors originate from a man aged 18-30 years in good health and CMV-seronegative.

V usage is TRBV5-1 and J usage is TRBJ2-1; the D is unclear. Germline values: CDR1 SGHRS, CDR2 YFSETQ. V lost 0 bases and J 10 bases, leaving 8 bases between the germline ends. The CDR3 loop spans 12 amino acids. CDR3 residues: CASSLVPREQFF. The DNA for the CDR3 is TGCGCCAGCAGCTTGGTTCCACGGGAGCAGTTCTTC.

The V call is TRBV29-1, the J call TRBJ1-5; 7 bases line up with TRBD1. The V gene's germline CDR1 is SQVTM and CDR2 ANQGSEA. The CDR3 runs to 15 residues. Trimming removed 5 bases from V and 2 bases from J; junction bases left unmatched: 9. CDR3 nucleotides: TGCAGCGTTTCTACACAGGGGAGAGGCAATCAGCCCCAGCATTTT. This codes for CSVSTQGRGNQPQHF.

CDR3 DNA sequence: TGCGCCAGCAGCTTGGGACAGGGTCTCTACGAGCAGTACTTC. This encodes CASSLGQGLYEQYF. The rearrangement links TRBV5-1 to TRBJ2-5; 7 bases fit TRBD1. Near its end, the DNA agrees better with TRBJ2-7, so the J call may be wrong. The CDR3 has 14 amino acids. The germline V gene encodes CDR1 SGHRS and CDR2 YFSETQ.

The chain combines TRBV19 with TRBJ2-1; 9 nucleotides line up with TRBD2. CDR1 is LNHDA and CDR2 is SQIVND in the germline V gene (reference sequence). With 4 bases clipped from V and 4 bases from J, the junction kept 2 bases outside the gene matches. The CDR3 has 14 residues. For the CDR3, the DNA is TGTGCCAGTAGTAAGAGCGGGGGGTACAATGAGCAGTTCTTC. Residues: CASSKSGGYNEQFF.

The chain employs TRBV19 and TRBJ2-3; D is possibly TRBD2 (5 bases). V lost 3 bases, J lost 9 bases, and 22 bases lay in between. CDR3 length: 16 amino acids. CDR1 and CDR2 (germline): LNHDA, SQIVND (reference sequence). Written as DNA, the CDR3 is TGTGCCAGTAGTATGAGGGCTAGAAGTGATCCGTCGACGCAGTATTTT. As protein: CASSMRARSDPSTQYF. The full variable domain, its missing parts supplied by reference TRBV19 and TRBJ2-3, is DGGITQSPKYLFRKEGQNVTLSCEQNLNHDAMYWYRQDPGQGLRLIYYSQIVNDFQKGDIAEGYSVSREKKESFPLTVTSAQKNPTAFYLCASSMRARSDPSTQYFGPGTRLTVL.

The V call is TRBV6-1, the J call TRBJ1-2; no clear D gene. CDR1 is MNHNS and CDR2 is SASEGT in the germline V gene. V was clipped by 0 bases and J by 4 bases, with 15 bases between them. The CDR3 length is 16 residues. The CDR3 protein is CASSEAETLTRYGYTF. The CDR3 bases are TGTGCCAGCAGTGAAGCGGAGACTCTTACTCGCTATGGCTACACCTTC.

V is TRBV7-9 and J is TRBJ2-7, with 12 bases lining up with TRBD2. This CDR3 is 16 amino acids long. Germline V gives CDR1 SEHNR, CDR2 FQNEAQ (reference sequence). Losses at the gene ends were 5 bases for V and 4 bases for J; bases not matched to a gene: 9. CDR3: CASSRVTSGGLYEQYF. In DNA, the CDR3 is TGTGCCAGCAGCCGTGTGACTAGCGGGGGTCTTTACGAGCAGTACTTC. Based on the CDR3 plus reference TRBV7-9 and TRBJ2-7, the full variable domain is DTGVSQNPRHKITKRGQNVTFRCDPISEHNRLYWYRQTLGQGPEFLTYFQNEAQLEKSRLLSDRFSAERPKGSFSTLEIQRTEQGDSAMYLCASSRVTSGGLYEQYFGPGTRLTVT.

The V and J genes are TRBV4-1 and TRBJ1-1; D remains unclear. Trimming stripped 0 bases from V and 1 base from J, with 6 bases between. Germline lookup yields CDR1 MGHRA and CDR2 YSYEKL. The CDR3 is 14 residues long. This chain's CDR3 is CASSQDLRNTEAFF. DNA for the CDR3: TGCGCCAGCAGCCAAGATTTGCGGAACACTGAAGCTTTCTTT.

V is TRBV19 and J is TRBJ1-5, with TRBD1 identical over 8 bases. V was pared by 3 bases and J by 4 bases, with 8 bases of the junction left unmatched. The CDR3 loop spans 16 amino acids. The germline V gene has CDR1 LNHDA and CDR2 SQIVND (reference sequence). CDR3 in amino acids: CASSILDRAQNQPQHF. DNA of the CDR3: TGTGCCAGTAGTATCCTGGACAGGGCCCAGAATCAGCCCCAGCATTTT.

V usage is TRBV28 and J usage is TRBJ2-7; 8 bases fit TRBD1. J lost 6 bases, V lost 8 bases, and 3 bases had no gene match. Germline V CDR1 and CDR2: MDHEN, SYDVKM. CDR3 length: 11 residues. The CDR3 loop reads CASGQGSEQYF. Here the CDR3 DNA reads TGTGCCAGCGGACAGGGCTCCGAGCAGTACTTC.

The V and J genes are TRBV11-2 and TRBJ2-2; D gene uncertain. Trimming left V 1 base short and J 4 bases short, with 7 bases between. CDR1 is SGHAT, CDR2 FQNNGV, per germline. The CDR3 sequence is 14 residues long. Written as DNA, the CDR3 is TGTGCCAGCAGCTTAGTGGCTTCCACCGGGGAGCTGTTTTTT. Protein: CASSLVASTGELFF.

This chain links TRBV19 with TRBJ1-1, with D maybe TRBD1 (5 bases). V lost 5 bases and J 1 base, leaving 14 bases between the germline ends. CDR1 and CDR2 from the germline V gene are LNHDA and SQIVND (reference sequence). The CDR3 length is 15 residues. The CDR3: CASSANGAQNTEAFF. In DNA, the CDR3 is TGTGCCAGTAGTGCCAATGGGGCCCAGAACACTGAAGCTTTCTTT.

Remarks on this clone: One end of the junction is discordant with germline, which a read error may explain. This chain's CDR3 is CASSRSGGQQETQYF. The CDR3 coding sequence is TGTGCTAGCAGCCGTTCGGGGGGCCAGCAAGAGACCCAGTACTTC. V gene TRBV7-7 combines with J gene TRBJ2-5; D may be TRBD2 (7 bases). CDR3 length: 15 residues. CDR1 and CDR2 from the germline V gene are SSHAT and FNYEAQ (reference sequence). The complete variable domain, with remaining parts taken from reference TRBV7-7 and TRBJ2-5, reads GAGVSQSPRYKVTKRGQDVTLRCDPISSHATLYWYQQALGQGPEFLTYFNYEAQPDKSGLPSDRFSAERPEGSISTLTIQRTEQRDSAMYRCASSRSGGQQETQYFGPGTRLLVL.

The chain has TRBV7-2 and TRBJ2-1; 9 nucleotides match TRBD2. The CDR3 length is 15 residues. V shed 3 bases, J shed 9 bases, and the junction held 9 bases outside the gene matches. Germline V CDR1 and CDR2: SGHTA, FQGNSA. The CDR3 loop is CASSLREGGKSEQFF. CDR3 coding DNA: TGTGCCAGCAGCTTGCGGGAGGGTGGGAAGAGTGAGCAGTTCTTC.

The V gene is TRBV9, the J gene TRBJ2-1; 7 bases map to TRBD2. CDR1 and CDR2 from the germline V gene are SGDLS and YYNGEE. V gave up 4 bases and J gave up 2 bases; unmatched junction bases: 6. The CDR3 sequence is 15 residues long. The CDR3 loop reads CASSPRERTYNEQFF. In DNA form, the CDR3 reads TGTGCCAGCAGCCCGCGGGAGAGGACCTACAATGAGCAGTTCTTC.

The J gene is TRBJ2-5, the V gene TRBV7-8; 8 bases agree with TRBD1. CDR1 and CDR2 from the germline V gene are SGHVS and FQNEAQ. J lost 2 bases, V lost 3 bases, and 5 bases had no gene match. The CDR3 consists of 15 residues. CDR3 in amino acids: CASSFQGARQETQYF. CDR3 in DNA: TGTGCCAGCAGCTTCCAGGGGGCAAGGCAAGAGACCCAGTACTTC.

The CDR3 reads CASMELGADRVYEQYF. The CDR3 DNA follows: TGTGCCAGCATGGAATTGGGTGCGGACAGGGTCTACGAGCAGTACTTC. The chain is built from TRBV27 and TRBJ2-5; 8 nucleotides align to TRBD1. The J call may be faulty, since TRBJ2-7 better matches the DNA end. The CDR3 is 16 amino acids. Per the germline V gene, CDR1 is MNHEY and CDR2 is SMNVEV (reference sequence).

The J gene is TRBJ2-1, the V gene TRBV13; D gene uncertain. Germline V gene lookup returns CDR1 PRHDT and CDR2 FYEKMQ (reference sequence). The CDR3 spans 11 residues. Trimming pared 5 bases from V and 4 bases from J, leaving 3 bases between. CDR3 nucleotide sequence: TGTGCCAGCAGCCTGTACAATGAGCAGTTCTTC. It is translated as CASSLYNEQFF.

The chain uses TRBV25-1 and TRBJ1-1; no firm D call. Per germline, CDR1 MGHDK and CDR2 SYGVNS. Trimming left V 6 bases short and J 7 bases short, with 15 bases between. CDR3 length: 13 residues. Written as DNA, the CDR3 is TGTGCCAGCAGCGGCGGGGTACTTCTTGAAGCTTTCTTT. Its translation is CASSGGVLLEAFF.

The chain employs TRBV7-9 and TRBJ1-5; the match to TRBD1 covers 8 bases. The CDR3 extends over 16 amino acids. V shed 4 bases, J shed 3 bases, and the junction held 8 bases outside the gene matches. Per the germline V gene, CDR1 is SEHNR and CDR2 is FQNEAQ (reference sequence). The CDR3 loop reads CASSWGGQVLNQPQHF. The CDR3 DNA reads as TGTGCCAGCAGCTGGGGGGGACAGGTCCTCAATCAGCCCCAGCATTTT. Full variable domain (rest looked up from reference TRBV7-9 and TRBJ1-5): DTGVSQNPRHKITKRGQNVTFRCDPISEHNRLYWYRQTLGQGPEFLTYFQNEAQLEKSRLLSDRFSAERPKGSFSTLEIQRTEQGDSAMYLCASSWGGQVLNQPQHFGDGTRLSIL.

The chain joins TRBV30 to TRBJ2-5, with 8 nucleotides matching TRBD2. With 2 bases clipped from V and 5 bases from J, the junction kept 13 bases outside the gene matches. CDR1 is GTSNPN and CDR2 is SVGIG in the germline V gene (reference sequence). There are 16 residues in the CDR3. CDR3: CAWSCKWREEGETQYF. CDR3 bases: TGTGCCTGGAGTTGTAAATGGCGGGAGGAAGGGGAGACCCAGTACTTC. The full variable domain, rest sourced from reference TRBV30 and TRBJ2-5, is SQTIHQWPATLVQPVGSPLSLECTVEGTSNPNLYWYRQAAGRGLQLLFYSVGIGQISSEVPQNLSASRPQDRQFILSSKKLLLSDSGFYLCAWSCKWREEGETQYFGPGTRLLVL.

A word on this clone: A read error may account for a junction end that differs from germline. The chain combines TRBV7-9 with TRBJ2-7; 8 nucleotides agree with TRBD1. The CDR3 contains 16 residues. CDR1 is SEHNR, CDR2 FQNEAQ, per germline (reference sequence). CDR3 nucleotide sequence: TGTGCCAGCAGCTTCCATTCGGGACAGGCCGCCTACGAGCAGTGCTTC. Its protein product is CASSFHSGQAAYEQCF.